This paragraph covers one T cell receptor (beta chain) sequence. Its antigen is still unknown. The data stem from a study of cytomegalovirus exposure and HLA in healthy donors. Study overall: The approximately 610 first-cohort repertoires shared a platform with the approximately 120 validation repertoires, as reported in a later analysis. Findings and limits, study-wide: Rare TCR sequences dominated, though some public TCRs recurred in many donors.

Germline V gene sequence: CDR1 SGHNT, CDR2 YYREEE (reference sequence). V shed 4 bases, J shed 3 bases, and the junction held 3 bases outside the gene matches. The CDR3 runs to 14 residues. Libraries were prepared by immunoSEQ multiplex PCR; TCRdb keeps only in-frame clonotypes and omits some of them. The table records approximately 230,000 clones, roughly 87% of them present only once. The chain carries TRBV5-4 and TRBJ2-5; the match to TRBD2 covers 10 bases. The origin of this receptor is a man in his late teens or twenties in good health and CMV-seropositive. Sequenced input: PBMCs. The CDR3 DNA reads TGTGCCAGCAGCCCAAGCGGGAGGGAAGAGACCCAGTACTTC. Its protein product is CASSPSGREETQYF.